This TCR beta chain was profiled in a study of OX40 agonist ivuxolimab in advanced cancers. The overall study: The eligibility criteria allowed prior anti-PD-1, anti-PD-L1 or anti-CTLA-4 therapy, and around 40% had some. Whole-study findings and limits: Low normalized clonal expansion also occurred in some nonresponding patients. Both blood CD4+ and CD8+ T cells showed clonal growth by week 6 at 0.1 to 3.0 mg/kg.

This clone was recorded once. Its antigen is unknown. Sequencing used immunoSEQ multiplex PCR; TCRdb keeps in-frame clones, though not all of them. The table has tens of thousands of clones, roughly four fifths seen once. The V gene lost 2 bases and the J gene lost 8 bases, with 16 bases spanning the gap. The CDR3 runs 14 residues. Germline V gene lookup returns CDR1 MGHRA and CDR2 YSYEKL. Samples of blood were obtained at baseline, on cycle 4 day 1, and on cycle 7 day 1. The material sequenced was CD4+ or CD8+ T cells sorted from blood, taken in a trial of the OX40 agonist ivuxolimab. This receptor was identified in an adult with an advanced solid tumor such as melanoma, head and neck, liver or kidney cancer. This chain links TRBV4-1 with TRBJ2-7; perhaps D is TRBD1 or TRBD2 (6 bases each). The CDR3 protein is CASSQPKDRTKQYF. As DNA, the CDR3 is TGCGCCAGCAGCCAACCAAAAGACAGGACTAAGCAGTACTTC.